This entry lists 14 T cell receptor beta chains sequenced from one sample in a study of cytomegalovirus exposure and HLA in healthy donors. With 60 Vbeta and 13 Jbeta primers, the PCR was carried out. Profiling relied on immunoSEQ multiplex PCR, and the TCRdb table lists in-frame clones only, not all of them. The data contain 100,000 to 130,000 clones, 82% of them singletons. The sample taken for sequencing was PBMCs. These receptors were obtained from a man aged 30-40 years in good health and CMV-seropositive.

V is TRBV7-2 and J is TRBJ2-3; 8 nucleotides line up with TRBD2. With 5 bases clipped from V and 1 base from J, the junction kept 11 bases outside the gene matches. CDR3 length: 17 residues. Germline loops: CDR1 SGHTA, CDR2 FQGNSA. The CDR3 nucleotides are TGTGCCAGCAGCCCTCCTCGGGGGGGCGAGGGCACAGATACGCAGTATTTT. It is translated as CASSPPRGGEGTDTQYF. Full variable domain (missing parts from reference TRBV7-2 and TRBJ2-3): GAGVSQSPSNKVTEKGKDVELRCDPISGHTALYWYRQSLGQGLEFLIYFQGNSAPDKSGLPSDRFSAERTGGSVSTLTIQRTQQEDSAVYLCASSPPRGGEGTDTQYFGPGTRLTVL.

The J gene is TRBJ1-1, the V gene TRBV5-6, with 7 bases fitting TRBD1. V trimming: 2 bases; J trimming: 3 bases; junction bases outside the gene matches: 10. This CDR3 is built from 16 residues. Germline CDR1 is SGHDT and CDR2 is YYEEEE. The CDR3 coding sequence is TGTGCCAGCAGCTTTCGACAGGGCGGAGGGTACACTGAAGCTTTCTTT. This sequence encodes CASSFRQGGGYTEAFF.

The rearrangement uses TRBV2 and TRBJ2-5; D may be TRBD2 (5 bases). Germline V gives CDR1 SNHLY, CDR2 FYNNEI. V dropped 2 bases and J dropped 5 bases, with 12 bases sitting between them. The CDR3 spans 14 residues. In nucleotides, the CDR3 is TGTGCCAGCAGTGAACTTCGGGGTCGGGAGACCCAGTACTTC. This encodes CASSELRGRETQYF.

The V gene is TRBV6-6, the J gene TRBJ2-7, with 12 bases fitting TRBD1. Trimming took 6 bases from V and 5 from J; bases not matched to a gene: 5. CDR3 length: 14 amino acids. Germline CDR1 MNHNY, CDR2 SVGAGI (reference sequence). CDR3 DNA sequence: TGTGCCAGCAGCCCCGGGACAGGGGGCAACGAGCAGTACTTC. Its protein is CASSPGTGGNEQYF.

The chain carries TRBV7-9 and TRBJ2-5; D gene unclear. The germline V gene has CDR1 SEHNR and CDR2 FQNEAQ (reference sequence). The CDR3 is 11 amino acids. V gave up 5 bases and J gave up 5 bases, with 6 bases separating them. As DNA, the CDR3 is TGTGCCAGCAGCGGAGCCGAGACCCAGTACTTC. It yields the protein CASSGAETQYF.

Concerning this clone itself: Its ends do not fully match the called genes, so a read error is possible. The chain links TRBV7-9 to TRBJ2-2, with 9 bases matching TRBD2. Looked up from germline, CDR1 is SEHNR and CDR2 is FQNEAQ (reference sequence). The CDR3 sequence is 15 residues long. The CDR3 here is CSSSSGLANTGELFF. In DNA, the CDR3 is TGTTCCAGCAGCTCGGGACTAGCAAACACCGGGGAGCTGTTTTTT.

The rearrangement links TRBV9 to TRBJ2-1; D uncertain. Per the germline V gene, CDR1 is SGDLS and CDR2 is YYNGEE. The CDR3 consists of 13 residues. Trimming took off 0 bases at V and 7 bases at J, with 8 bases between the two ends. Here the CDR3 reads CASSVARFNEQFF. In nucleotides, the CDR3 is TGTGCCAGCAGCGTAGCTAGGTTTAATGAGCAGTTCTTC. Complete variable domain (other parts from reference TRBV9 and TRBJ2-1): DSGVTQTPKHLITATGQRVTLRCSPRSGDLSVYWYQQSLDQGLQFLIQYYNGEERAKGNILERFSAQQFPDLHSELNLSSLELGDSALYFCASSVARFNEQFFGPGTRLTVL.

V is TRBV7-8 and J is TRBJ2-1; the D is unclear. CDR1 and CDR2 (germline): SGHVS, FQNEAQ. V dropped 0 bases and J dropped 0 bases, with 9 bases sitting between them. The CDR3 spans 16 residues. CDR3 sequence reads: CASSLAAESSYNEQFF. In DNA, the CDR3 is TGTGCCAGCAGCTTAGCGGCGGAGAGCTCCTACAATGAGCAGTTCTTC.

This sequence joins TRBV7-3 and TRBJ2-1; TRBD2 aligns across 16 bases. This CDR3 has 20 residues. V lost 5 bases to trimming and J lost 0 bases; unmatched junction nucleotides: 10. Germline V gives CDR1 SGHTA, CDR2 FQGTGA. The CDR3 region has the DNA TGTGCCAGCAGCCCCTCTACGGGACTAGCGGGGGGGCGCTCCTACAATGAGCAGTTCTTC. This sequence encodes CASSPSTGLAGGRSYNEQFF.

V usage is TRBV5-4 and J usage is TRBJ2-2; 8 positions match TRBD1. V dropped 4 bases and J dropped 7; count of bases not matched to a gene: 9. Germline V lookup: CDR1 SGHNT, CDR2 YYREEE (reference sequence). This CDR3 is 15 amino acids long. The CDR3 coding sequence is TGTGCCAGCAGCCTGTCGGACAGGGTCGGCGGGGAGCTGTTTTTT. This encodes CASSLSDRVGGELFF. The whole variable domain, remainder taken from reference TRBV5-4 and TRBJ2-2, is ETGVTQSPTHLIKTRGQQVTLRCSSQSGHNTVSWYQQALGQGPQFIFQYYREEENGRGNFPPRFSGLQFPNYSSELNVNALELDDSALYLCASSLSDRVGGELFFGEGSRLTVL.

V is TRBV6-1 and J is TRBJ1-1, with a weak D call TRBD1 (6 bases). V was clipped by 7 bases and J by 4 bases, with 13 bases between them. CDR3 length: 13 amino acids. Germline CDR1 is MNHNS and CDR2 is SASEGT. The CDR3 sequence is CASMIGQTTEAFF. The DNA for the CDR3 is TGTGCCAGCATGATTGGACAGACCACTGAAGCTTTCTTT.

In regard to this clone: The junction shows a germline mismatch at one end, possibly a read error. This chain uses TRBV7-9 with TRBJ2-1; no clear D. This CDR3 has 10 amino acids. CDR1 SEHNR and CDR2 FQNEAQ come from the germline V gene (reference sequence). The chain's CDR3 is CSSSPSEQFF. CDR3 DNA: TGTTCCAGCAGCCCGTCTGAGCAGTTCTTC.

V and J are TRBV7-8 and TRBJ2-3; TRBD2 matches 8 bases. With 1 base clipped from V and 6 bases from J, the junction kept 6 bases outside the gene matches. Germline V CDR1 and CDR2: SGHVS, FQNEAQ. The CDR3 is 15 residues long. The CDR3 region has the DNA TGTGCCAGCAGCTTAGATGGGACTAGTCACGATACGCAGTATTTT. It is translated as CASSLDGTSHDTQYF.

The chain's CDR3 is CASSRVGAGSQETQYF. CDR3 DNA sequence: TGTGCCAGCAGCCGGGTGGGTGCGGGGTCACAAGAGACCCAGTACTTC. This chain connects TRBV5-6 to TRBJ2-5; D might be TRBD2 (6 bases). The ends were cut back, 4 bases at V and 2 bases at J, with 18 bases in the middle. The CDR3 consists of 16 residues. Looked up from germline, CDR1 is SGHDT and CDR2 is YYEEEE.